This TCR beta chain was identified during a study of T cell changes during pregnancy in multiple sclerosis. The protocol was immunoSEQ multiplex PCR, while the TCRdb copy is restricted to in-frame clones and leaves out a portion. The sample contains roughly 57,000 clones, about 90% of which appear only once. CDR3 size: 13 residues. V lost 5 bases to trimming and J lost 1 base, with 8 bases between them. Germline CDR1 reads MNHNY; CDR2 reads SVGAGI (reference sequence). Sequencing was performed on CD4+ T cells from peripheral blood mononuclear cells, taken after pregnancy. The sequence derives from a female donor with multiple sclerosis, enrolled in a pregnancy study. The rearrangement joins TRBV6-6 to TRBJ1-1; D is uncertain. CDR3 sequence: CASSEGRNTEAFF. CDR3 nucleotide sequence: TGTGCCAGCAGTGAGGGCAGGAACACTGAAGCTTTCTTT.